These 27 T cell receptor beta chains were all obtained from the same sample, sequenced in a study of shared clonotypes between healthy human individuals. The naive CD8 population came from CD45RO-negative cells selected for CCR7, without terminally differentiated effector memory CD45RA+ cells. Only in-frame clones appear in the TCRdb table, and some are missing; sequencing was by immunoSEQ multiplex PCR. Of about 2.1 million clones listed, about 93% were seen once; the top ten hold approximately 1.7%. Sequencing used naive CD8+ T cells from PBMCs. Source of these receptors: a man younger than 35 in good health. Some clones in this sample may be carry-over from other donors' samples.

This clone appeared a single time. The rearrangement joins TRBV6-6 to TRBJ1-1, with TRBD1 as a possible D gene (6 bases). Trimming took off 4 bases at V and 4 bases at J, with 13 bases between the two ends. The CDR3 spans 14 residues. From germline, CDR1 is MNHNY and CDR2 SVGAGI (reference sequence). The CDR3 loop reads CASSLGGRRTEAFF. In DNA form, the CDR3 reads TGTGCCAGCAGTTTAGGGGGGAGGCGCACTGAAGCTTTCTTT.

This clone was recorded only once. The CDR3 DNA is TGCGCCAGCAGCTTCAGGACAGGGCCTAATGAAAAACTGTTTTTT. Protein product: CASSFRTGPNEKLFF. The J gene is TRBJ1-4, the V gene TRBV5-1, with 8 bases fitting TRBD1. There are 15 residues in the CDR3. CDR1 is SGHRS and CDR2 is YFSETQ in the germline V gene. V was clipped by 2 bases and J by 3 bases; unmatched bases: 3.

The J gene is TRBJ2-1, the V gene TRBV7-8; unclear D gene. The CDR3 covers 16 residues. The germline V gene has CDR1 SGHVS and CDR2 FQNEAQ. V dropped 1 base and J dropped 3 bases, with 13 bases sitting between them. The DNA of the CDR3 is TGTGCCAGCAGCTTAGAAGAGGCGGTCTACTACAATGAGCAGTTCTTC. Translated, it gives CASSLEEAVYYNEQFF.

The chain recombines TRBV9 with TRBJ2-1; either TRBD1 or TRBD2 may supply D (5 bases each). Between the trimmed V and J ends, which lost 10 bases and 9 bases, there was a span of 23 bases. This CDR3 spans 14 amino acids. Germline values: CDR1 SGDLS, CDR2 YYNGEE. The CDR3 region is CAGGAFLAGGEQFF. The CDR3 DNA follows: TGTGCCGGCGGTGCATTCCTAGCTGGGGGTGAGCAGTTCTTC.

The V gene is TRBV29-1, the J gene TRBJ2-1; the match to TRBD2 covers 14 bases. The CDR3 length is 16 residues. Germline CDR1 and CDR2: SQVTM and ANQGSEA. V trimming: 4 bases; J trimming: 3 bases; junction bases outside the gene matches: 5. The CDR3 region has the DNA TGCAGCGTTGGGGGACTAGCGGGAGAGTACTACAATGAGCAGTTCTTC. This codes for CSVGGLAGEYYNEQFF.

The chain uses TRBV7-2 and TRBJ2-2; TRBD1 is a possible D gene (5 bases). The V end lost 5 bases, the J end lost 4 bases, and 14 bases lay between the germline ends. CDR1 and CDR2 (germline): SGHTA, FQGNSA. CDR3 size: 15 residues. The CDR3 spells CASSPDRNPTGELFF. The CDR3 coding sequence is TGTGCCAGCAGCCCCGACAGAAATCCCACCGGGGAGCTGTTTTTT. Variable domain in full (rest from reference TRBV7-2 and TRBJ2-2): GAGVSQSPSNKVTEKGKDVELRCDPISGHTALYWYRQSLGQGLEFLIYFQGNSAPDKSGLPSDRFSAERTGGSVSTLTIQRTQQEDSAVYLCASSPDRNPTGELFFGEGSRLTVL.

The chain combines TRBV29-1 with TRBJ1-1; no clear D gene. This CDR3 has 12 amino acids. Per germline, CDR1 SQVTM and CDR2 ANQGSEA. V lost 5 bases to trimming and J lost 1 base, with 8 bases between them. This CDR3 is CSVFSGNTEAFF. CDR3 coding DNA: TGCAGCGTTTTTTCAGGGAACACTGAAGCTTTCTTT.

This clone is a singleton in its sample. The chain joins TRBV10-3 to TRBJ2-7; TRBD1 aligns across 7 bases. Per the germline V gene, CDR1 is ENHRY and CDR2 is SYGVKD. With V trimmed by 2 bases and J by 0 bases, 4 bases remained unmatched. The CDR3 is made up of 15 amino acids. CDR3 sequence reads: CAISEAGTASYEQYF. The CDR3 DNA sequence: TGTGCCATCAGTGAGGCCGGGACAGCCTCCTACGAGCAGTACTTC.

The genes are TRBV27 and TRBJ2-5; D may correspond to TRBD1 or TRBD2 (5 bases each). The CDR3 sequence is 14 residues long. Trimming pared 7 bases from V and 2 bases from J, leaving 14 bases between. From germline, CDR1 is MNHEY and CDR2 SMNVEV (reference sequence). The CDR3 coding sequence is TGTGCCAGCAAGAGTTCGAGGGGTCAAGAGACCCAGTACTTC. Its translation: CASKSSRGQETQYF.

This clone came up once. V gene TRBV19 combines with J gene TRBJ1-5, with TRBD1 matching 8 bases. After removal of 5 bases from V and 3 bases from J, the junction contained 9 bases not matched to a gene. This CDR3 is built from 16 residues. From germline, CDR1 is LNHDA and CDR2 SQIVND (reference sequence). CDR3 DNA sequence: TGTGCCAGTAGTCTACCAACAGGGGGGATCAATCAGCCCCAGCATTTT. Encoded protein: CASSLPTGGINQPQHF.

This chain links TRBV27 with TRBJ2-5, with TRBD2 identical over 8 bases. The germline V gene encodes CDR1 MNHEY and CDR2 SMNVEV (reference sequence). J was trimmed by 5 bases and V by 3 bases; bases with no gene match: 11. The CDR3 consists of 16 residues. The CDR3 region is CASSFTLAGLGETQYF. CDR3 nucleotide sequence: TGTGCCAGCAGTTTCACTTTAGCGGGGCTGGGGGAGACCCAGTACTTC.

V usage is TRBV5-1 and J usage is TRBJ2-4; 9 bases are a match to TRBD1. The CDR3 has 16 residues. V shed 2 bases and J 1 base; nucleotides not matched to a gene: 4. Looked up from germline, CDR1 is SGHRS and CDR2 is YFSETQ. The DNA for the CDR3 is TGCGCCAGCAGCTTACAGGGGGCAGGTGCCAAAAACATTCAGTACTTC. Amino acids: CASSLQGAGAKNIQYF.

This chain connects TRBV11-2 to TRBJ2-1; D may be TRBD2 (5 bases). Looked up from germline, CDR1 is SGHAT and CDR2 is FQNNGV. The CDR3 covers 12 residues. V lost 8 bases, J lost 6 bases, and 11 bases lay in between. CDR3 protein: CASLERGNEQFF. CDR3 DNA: TGTGCCAGCCTGGAACGGGGCAATGAGCAGTTCTTC.

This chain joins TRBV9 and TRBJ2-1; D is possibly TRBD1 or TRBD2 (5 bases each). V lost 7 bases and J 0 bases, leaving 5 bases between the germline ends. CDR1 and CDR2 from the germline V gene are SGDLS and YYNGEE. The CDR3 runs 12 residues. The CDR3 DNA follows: TGTGCCAGCGGGGGCTCCTACAATGAGCAGTTCTTC. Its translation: CASGGSYNEQFF.

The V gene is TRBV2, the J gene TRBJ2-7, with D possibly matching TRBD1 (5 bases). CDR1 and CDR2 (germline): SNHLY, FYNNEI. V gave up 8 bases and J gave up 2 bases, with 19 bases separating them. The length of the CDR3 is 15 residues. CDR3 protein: CASGLKGYPAYEQYF. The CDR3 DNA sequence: TGTGCCAGCGGTCTGAAGGGGTATCCCGCCTACGAGCAGTACTTC.

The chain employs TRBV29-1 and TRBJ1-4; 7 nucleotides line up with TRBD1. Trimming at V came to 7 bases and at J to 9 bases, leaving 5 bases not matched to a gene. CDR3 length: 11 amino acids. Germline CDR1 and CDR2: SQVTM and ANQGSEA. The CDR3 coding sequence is TGCAGCGGAAGACAGGGACAAAAACTGTTTTTT. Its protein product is CSGRQGQKLFF.

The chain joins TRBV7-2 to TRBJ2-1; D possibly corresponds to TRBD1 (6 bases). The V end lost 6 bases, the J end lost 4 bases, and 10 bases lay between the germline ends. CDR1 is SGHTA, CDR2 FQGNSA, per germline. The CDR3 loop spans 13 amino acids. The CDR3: CASRGAPYNEQFF. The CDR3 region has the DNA TGTGCCAGCAGGGGGGCCCCGTACAATGAGCAGTTCTTC.

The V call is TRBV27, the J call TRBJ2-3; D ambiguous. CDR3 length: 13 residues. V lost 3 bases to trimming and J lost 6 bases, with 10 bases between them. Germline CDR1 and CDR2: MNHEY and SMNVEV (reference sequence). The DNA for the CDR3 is TGTGCCAGCAGTTTTTTCCCTCGGGATACGCAGTATTTT. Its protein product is CASSFFPRDTQYF.

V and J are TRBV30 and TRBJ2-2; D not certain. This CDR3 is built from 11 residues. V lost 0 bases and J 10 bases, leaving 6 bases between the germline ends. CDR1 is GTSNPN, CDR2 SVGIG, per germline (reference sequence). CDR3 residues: CAWSVGVELFF. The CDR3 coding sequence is TGTGCCTGGAGTGTTGGTGTGGAGCTGTTTTTT.

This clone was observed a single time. The CDR3 loop reads CASSVNGLAEAFF. For the CDR3, the DNA is TGTGCCAGCAGCGTAAATGGGCTCGCTGAAGCTTTCTTT. V gene TRBV9 combines with J gene TRBJ1-1; the D is unclear. Germline values: CDR1 SGDLS, CDR2 YYNGEE. This CDR3 region has 13 residues. The germline V and J ends were trimmed by 1 base and 6 bases, with 10 bases remaining between them.

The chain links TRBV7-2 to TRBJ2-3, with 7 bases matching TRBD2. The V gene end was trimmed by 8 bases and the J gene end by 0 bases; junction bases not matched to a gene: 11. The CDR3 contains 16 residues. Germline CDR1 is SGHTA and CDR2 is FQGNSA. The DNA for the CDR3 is TGTGCCAGCCCCTGGGGCGGGAGAACTAGCACAGATACGCAGTATTTT. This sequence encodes CASPWGGRTSTDTQYF.

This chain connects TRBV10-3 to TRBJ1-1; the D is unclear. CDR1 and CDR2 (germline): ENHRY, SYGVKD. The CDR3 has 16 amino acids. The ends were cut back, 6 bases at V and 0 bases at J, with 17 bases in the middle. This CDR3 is CAISPTGNTLNTEAFF. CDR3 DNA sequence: TGTGCCATCAGCCCGACTGGAAACACTTTGAACACTGAAGCTTTCTTT.

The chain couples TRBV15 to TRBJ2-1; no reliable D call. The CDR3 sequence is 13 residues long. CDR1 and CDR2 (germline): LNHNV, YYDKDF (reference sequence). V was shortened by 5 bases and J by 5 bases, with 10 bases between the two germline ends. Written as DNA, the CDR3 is TGTGCCACCAGCCCCCGTGTCGACAATGAGCAGTTCTTC. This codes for CATSPRVDNEQFF.

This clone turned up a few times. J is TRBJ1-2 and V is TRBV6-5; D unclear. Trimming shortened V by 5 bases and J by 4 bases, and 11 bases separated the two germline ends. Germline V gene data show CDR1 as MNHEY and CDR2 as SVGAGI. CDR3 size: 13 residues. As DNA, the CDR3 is TGTGCCAGCAGTCCGACTGAATCCTATGGCTACACCTTC. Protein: CASSPTESYGYTF.

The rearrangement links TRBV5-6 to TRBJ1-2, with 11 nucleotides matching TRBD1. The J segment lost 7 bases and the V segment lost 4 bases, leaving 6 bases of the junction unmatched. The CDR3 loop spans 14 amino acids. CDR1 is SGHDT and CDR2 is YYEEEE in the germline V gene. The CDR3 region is CASSRGDRGFGYTF. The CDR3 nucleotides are TGTGCCAGCAGCCGCGGGGACAGGGGGTTTGGCTACACCTTC.

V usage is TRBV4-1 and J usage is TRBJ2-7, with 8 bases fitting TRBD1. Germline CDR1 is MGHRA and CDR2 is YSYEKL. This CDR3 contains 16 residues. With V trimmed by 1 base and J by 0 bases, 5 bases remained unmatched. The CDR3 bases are TGCGCCAGCAGCCAAGCAACAGGGGGAGTCTCCTACGAGCAGTACTTC. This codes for CASSQATGGVSYEQYF.

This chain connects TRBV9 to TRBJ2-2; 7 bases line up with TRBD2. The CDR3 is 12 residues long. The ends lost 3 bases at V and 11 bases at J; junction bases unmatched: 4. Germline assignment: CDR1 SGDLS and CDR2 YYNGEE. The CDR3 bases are TGTGCCAGCAGCGCGGGGGGTACTGAGCTGTTTTTT. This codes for CASSAGGTELFF.